One and the same sample provided the 26 T cell receptor beta chains below, sequenced in a study of T cell repertoires in cytomegalovirus infection. TCRdb independently ran MiXCR on the reads; one entry per CDR3 protein. The profile covers about 120,000 distinct CDR3 sequences, with 9.5% to 13% appearing a single time and over 25% taken by the ten largest. What these receptors recognize is not known. Specimen: PBMCs, sequenced either directly or after in vitro stimulation (not recorded which). The receptors derive from a human donor in good health (CMV status not recorded). Some clones in this sample may be carry-over from other donors' samples.

The chain joins TRBV30 to TRBJ2-1; 10 nucleotides match TRBD1. CDR1 and CDR2 (germline): GTSNPN, SVGIG (reference sequence). The CDR3 extends over 15 amino acids. With 6 bases clipped from V and 6 bases from J, the junction kept 11 bases outside the gene matches. The CDR3 is CACPPGQGTLNEQFF. In nucleotides, the CDR3 is TGTGCCTGCCCCCCGGGACAGGGGACACTCAATGAGCAGTTCTTC.

V gene TRBV6-1 combines with J gene TRBJ1-5; D call uncertain. Trimming stripped 3 bases from V and 6 bases from J, with 9 bases between. Germline V gives CDR1 MNHNS, CDR2 SASEGT. This CDR3 has 13 residues. This CDR3 reads CASSDRTRQPQHF. Here the CDR3 DNA reads TGTGCCAGCAGTGATAGGACCCGTCAGCCCCAGCATTTT.

This CDR3 is CASSPSGGSGGYTF. CDR3 nucleotide sequence: TGTGCCAGCAGTCCCTCTGGGGGATCAGGTGGCTACACCTTC. The rearrangement uses TRBV6-2 or TRBV6-3 and TRBJ1-2, with D tentatively TRBD1 (5 bases). This CDR3 has 14 amino acids. Germline CDR1 MNHEY, CDR2 SVGEGT. The V and J ends lost 5 bases and 7 bases respectively, with 17 bases between them.

This clonotype was counted at least ten times. This rearrangement joins TRBV12-3 or TRBV12-4 to TRBJ1-2; D is possibly TRBD1 (6 bases). Trimming left V 5 bases short and J 6 bases short, with 22 bases between. The CDR3 covers 16 residues. The CDR3 bases are TGTGCCAGCAGTAAACCGGGGACACTTCAGGAGGATGGCTACACCTTC. Its translation is CASSKPGTLQEDGYTF.

The chain has TRBV12-3 or TRBV12-4 and TRBJ1-6; perhaps TRBD1 as D (5 bases). V gave up 5 bases and J gave up 9 bases, with 14 bases separating them. This CDR3 has 14 residues. CDR3 in DNA: TGTGCCAGCAGTGCCCAGGGAGCGGGTTCACCCCTCCACTTT. It encodes CASSAQGAGSPLHF.

This clonotype has a count of ten or more. The V and J genes are TRBV7-2 and TRBJ2-1; no clear D gene. Germline CDR1 SGHTA, CDR2 FQGNSA. The CDR3 has 15 residues. V was trimmed by 6 bases and J by 3 bases, leaving 15 bases between them. CDR3 nucleotides: TGTGCCAGCAGTAGACCCCGGACGGTCTACAATGAGCAGTTCTTC. Residues: CASSRPRTVYNEQFF.

The sample holds many counts of this clonotype. The rearrangement joins TRBV5-4 to TRBJ2-3, with 9 bases lining up with TRBD2. Germline V gene lookup returns CDR1 SGHNT and CDR2 YYREEE (reference sequence). This CDR3 has 15 amino acids. J was trimmed by 2 bases and V by 4 bases; bases with no gene match: 5. CDR3 nucleotide sequence: TGTGCCAGCAGCCCAGCGGGAGGAAACACAGATACGCAGTATTTT. It encodes CASSPAGGNTDTQYF.

This clonotype was detected many times. The chain links TRBV7-6 to TRBJ1-5, with D uncertain. Germline CDR1 and CDR2: SGHVS and FNYEAQ. The CDR3 length is 13 residues. Trimming removed 4 bases at V and 3 bases at J, with 7 bases between. The CDR3 nucleotides are TGTGCCAGCAGCTCCCAGTTCAATCAGCCCCAGCATTTT. The encoded protein is CASSSQFNQPQHF. Full variable domain (missing parts from reference TRBV7-6 and TRBJ1-5): GAGVSQSPRYKVTKRGQDVALRCDPISGHVSLYWYRQALGQGPEFLTYFNYEAQQDKSGLPNDRFSAERPEGSISTLTIQRTEQRDSAMYRCASSSQFNQPQHFGDGTRLSIL.

The sample holds a few counts of this clonotype. V and J are TRBV7-6 and TRBJ2-2; D gene uncertain. Germline values: CDR1 SGHVS, CDR2 FNYEAQ. The CDR3 extends over 14 amino acids. Trimming removed 5 bases at V and 2 bases at J, with 9 bases between. In DNA, the CDR3 is TGTGCCAGCAGCAACTACAAAAACACCGGGGAGCTGTTTTTT. Translated: CASSNYKNTGELFF.

At least ten counts were recorded for this clonotype. The J gene is TRBJ2-1, the V gene TRBV6-6; 9 bases agree with TRBD2. CDR1 is MNHNY, CDR2 SVGAGI, per germline (reference sequence). The CDR3 is 17 amino acids. Trimming at V came to 6 bases and at J to 4 bases, leaving 13 bases not matched to a gene. The chain's CDR3 is CASSRAPAGGRYNEQFF. CDR3 bases: TGTGCCAGCAGCCGCGCCCCAGCGGGAGGCAGATACAATGAGCAGTTCTTC.

This clonotype has a count of ten or more. The genes are TRBV2 and TRBJ2-1; TRBD2 matches 7 bases. The CDR3 spans 14 residues. The germline V gene encodes CDR1 SNHLY and CDR2 FYNNEI. V was clipped by 10 bases and J by 5 bases; unmatched bases: 11. CDR3 in amino acids: CATRGERYDNEQFF. CDR3 DNA: TGTGCCACCCGGGGGGAGCGCTACGACAATGAGCAGTTCTTC. The full variable domain, rest sourced from reference TRBV2 and TRBJ2-1, is EPEVTQTPSHQVTQMGQEVILRCVPISNHLYFYWYRQILGQKVEFLVSFYNNEISEKSEIFDDQFSVERPDGSNFTLKIRSTKLEDSAMYFCATRGERYDNEQFFGPGTRLTVL.

The chain couples TRBV7-8 to TRBJ1-1, with TRBD1 identical over 7 bases. Germline CDR1 and CDR2: SGHVS and FQNEAQ. V shed 5 bases and J 4 bases; nucleotides not matched to a gene: 4. This CDR3 comprises 13 residues. The CDR3 DNA reads TGTGCCAGCAGCCCGACAGGGCGCACTGAAGCTTTCTTT. Residues: CASSPTGRTEAFF. The full variable domain, its missing parts supplied by reference TRBV7-8 and TRBJ1-1, is GAGVSQSPRYKVAKRGQDVALRCDPISGHVSLFWYQQALGQGPEFLTYFQNEAQLDKSGLPSDRFFAERPEGSVSTLKIQRTQQEDSAVYLCASSPTGRTEAFFGQGTRLTVV.

This clonotype has only a few counts. The chain is built from TRBV29-1 and TRBJ2-7; D possibly corresponds to TRBD2 (5 bases). Trimming pared 3 bases from V and 1 base from J, leaving 13 bases between. Germline V gene sequence: CDR1 SQVTM, CDR2 ANQGSEA. The CDR3 totals 14 residues. The DNA for the CDR3 is TGCAGCGTTGAGGGGAGAGGTTCTTCCTACGAGCAGTACTTC. Residues: CSVEGRGSSYEQYF.

This clonotype was seen repeatedly, ten times or more. The gene calls are TRBV7-2 and TRBJ1-3, with D possibly matching TRBD1 (5 bases). This CDR3 comprises 16 residues. From germline, CDR1 is SGHTA and CDR2 FQGNSA. Trimming removed 4 bases from V and 0 bases from J, with 13 bases in between. CDR3 nucleotides: TGTGCCAGCAGCTACAGGATTTCGAGCTCTGGAAACACCATATATTTT. Protein sequence: CASSYRISSSGNTIYF.

This chain uses TRBV25-1 with TRBJ2-1; D uncertain. Trimming took off 6 bases at V and 6 bases at J, with 9 bases between the two ends. This CDR3 contains 12 residues. CDR1 is MGHDK and CDR2 is SYGVNS in the germline V gene. Here the CDR3 DNA reads TGTGCCAGCAGGCCAGTAGGCAATGAGCAGTTCTTC. This gives the protein CASRPVGNEQFF.

This clonotype was counted many times. The gene calls are TRBV5-1 and TRBJ2-1; 10 positions match TRBD1. The V and J ends lost 0 bases and 4 bases, in that order; junction bases with no gene match: 4. The CDR3 extends over 16 amino acids. Per germline, CDR1 SGHRS and CDR2 YFSETQ. The DNA of the CDR3 is TGCGCCAGCAGCTTGGGACAGGGGGCGCGTTACAATGAGCAGTTCTTC. It encodes CASSLGQGARYNEQFF. Combining the CDR3 with reference TRBV5-1 and TRBJ2-1 gives the whole variable domain KAGVTQTPRYLIKTRGQQVTLSCSPISGHRSVSWYQQTPGQGLQFLFEYFSETQRNKGNFPGRFSGRQFSNSRSEMNVSTLELGDSALYLCASSLGQGARYNEQFFGPGTRLTVL.

At least ten counts were recorded for this clonotype. V usage is TRBV7-2 and J usage is TRBJ2-3, with TRBD2 matching over 9 bases. Germline V CDR1 and CDR2: SGHTA, FQGNSA. The trim removed 4 bases at V and 1 base at J, leaving 3 bases unmatched. The length of the CDR3 is 15 residues. DNA of the CDR3: TGTGCCAGCAGCTGGCGGGAGGGGGGCACAGATACGCAGTATTTT. Its protein product is CASSWREGGTDTQYF.

There are many counts of this clonotype. J is TRBJ2-7 and V is TRBV28; D not certain. CDR1 is MDHEN, CDR2 SYDVKM, per germline. V was clipped by 6 bases and J by 4 bases, with 13 bases between them. CDR3 size: 13 residues. In DNA, the CDR3 is TGTGCCAGCAGCGCGGCATTGAATTACGAGCAGTACTTC. It translates to CASSAALNYEQYF.

This clonotype was counted between two and nine times. The rearrangement joins TRBV7-9 to TRBJ1-4; D not resolved. From germline, CDR1 is SEHNR and CDR2 FQNEAQ (reference sequence). The V gene lost 4 bases and the J gene lost 5 bases, with 17 bases spanning the gap. The CDR3 has 16 residues. CDR3 loop: CASSSTMPAGNEKLFF. The CDR3 DNA is TGTGCCAGCAGCTCCACAATGCCAGCCGGGAATGAAAAACTGTTTTTT.

There are a few counts of this clonotype. This chain joins TRBV4-1 and TRBJ2-1; the D gene is possibly TRBD2 (6 bases). The CDR3 loop spans 14 amino acids. Germline V lookup: CDR1 MGHRA, CDR2 YSYEKL. The V gene lost 8 bases and the J gene lost 4 bases, with 15 bases spanning the gap. The CDR3 here is CASSQAGRYNEQFF. The CDR3 coding sequence is TGCGCCAGCTCCCAGGCGGGGAGGTACAATGAGCAGTTCTTC.

This clonotype was recorded at least ten times. V gene TRBV20-1 combines with J gene TRBJ2-3; 15 positions agree with TRBD2. V was clipped by 6 bases and J by 2 bases; unmatched bases: 6. Germline V gene data show CDR1 as DFQATT and CDR2 as SNEGSKA (reference sequence). This CDR3 spans 16 amino acids. The CDR3 sequence: CSARRTSGRATDTQYF. CDR3 in DNA: TGCAGTGCACGCCGGACTAGCGGGAGGGCCACAGATACGCAGTATTTT.

This clonotype came up many times. The chain has TRBV7-2 and TRBJ2-7; D perhaps matches TRBD1 (7 bases). Deletions cut 4 bases from V and 2 bases from J, with 18 bases between. This CDR3 is built from 16 residues. CDR1 SGHTA and CDR2 FQGNSA come from the germline V gene. The CDR3 nucleotides read TGTGCCAGCAGCTCAGGGGGGCGGCTAGACGCCTACGAGCAGTACTTC. Translating gives CASSSGGRLDAYEQYF.

This clonotype was counted many times. The V and J genes are TRBV4-1 and TRBJ2-7; D possibly corresponds to TRBD2 (6 bases). CDR1 is MGHRA, CDR2 YSYEKL, per germline. Between the trimmed V and J ends, which lost 1 base and 6 bases, there was a span of 13 bases. This CDR3 contains 14 residues. The CDR3 bases are TGCGCCAGCAGCCAAGTAGGAGGGCGCGGCGAGCAGTACGTC. It translates to CASSQVGGRGEQYV.

This clonotype was seen a handful of times. The V call is TRBV18, the J call TRBJ2-3; possible D gene TRBD2, 6 bases. The CDR3 runs 18 residues. Trimming cost V 8 bases and J 0 bases, with 24 bases left between them. Germline CDR1 and CDR2: KGHSH and LQKENI. The DNA for the CDR3 is TGTGCCAGCCAGAGTGGACTAAGCTCCATGACTAGCACAGATACGCAGTATTTT. Amino acid sequence: CASQSGLSSMTSTDTQYF.

The genes are TRBV20-1 and TRBJ2-3, with 8 bases identical to TRBD2. Germline V gene data show CDR1 as DFQATT and CDR2 as SNEGSKA (reference sequence). This CDR3 region has 13 residues. J gave up 5 bases and V 6 bases, and 7 bases lay outside the gene matches. CDR3 coding DNA: TGCAGTGCAGTAGGCGGGAGGCTAGATACGCAGTATTTT. This sequence encodes CSAVGGRLDTQYF.

This clonotype appeared many times. The chain uses TRBV12-3 or TRBV12-4 and TRBJ2-1; TRBD1 matches 8 bases. V lost 6 bases to trimming and J lost 6 bases; unmatched junction nucleotides: 10. The CDR3 consists of 15 residues. The chain's CDR3 is CASSPSARGPNEQFF. Written as DNA, the CDR3 is TGTGCCAGCAGCCCCTCTGCCAGGGGGCCCAATGAGCAGTTCTTC.